The 13 T cell receptor beta chains presented below share a single source sample, sequenced in a study of blood T cells in healthy people across ages. The use of a sample-barcoded 5' primer and a J-beta primer mix characterized a second PCR of 7 to 11 cycles. In TCRdb, the 5' RACE reads were re-called with MiXCR into one record per CDR3 protein. Of hundreds of thousands of distinct CDR3 sequences in the sample, around 50% were seen once. The specimen was blood. The receptor source for this set is an elderly man in good health.

This clonotype was recorded a few times. This chain connects TRBV5-1 to TRBJ2-5, with D perhaps matching TRBD2 (6 bases). The CDR3 has 15 amino acids. V lost 3 bases and J lost 5, with 17 bases in between. Germline CDR1 reads SGHRS; CDR2 reads YFSETQ. The CDR3: CASSSAAGLGETQYF. The CDR3 nucleotides are TGCGCCAGCAGCTCGGCAGCGGGTTTAGGGGAGACCCAGTACTTC.

This chain links TRBV2 with TRBJ2-4, with 9 bases lining up with TRBD2. Germline V lookup: CDR1 SNHLY, CDR2 FYNNEI. V trimming: 5 bases; J trimming: 13 bases; junction bases outside the gene matches: 18. This CDR3 has 16 amino acids. The CDR3 is CASSFVAGAITTQQYF. The CDR3 nucleotides read TGTGCCAGCAGTTTTGTAGCGGGAGCGATTACTACGCAGCAGTACTTC.

The CDR3 loop reads CASRAGTGLTQYF. The CDR3 DNA follows: TGTGCCAGCAGGGCTGGGACAGGGCTTACGCAGTACTTC. The chain couples TRBV6-5 to TRBJ2-7, with 9 bases lining up with TRBD1. This CDR3 contains 13 residues. Trimming at V came to 6 bases and at J to 9 bases, leaving 9 bases not matched to a gene. Germline values: CDR1 MNHEY, CDR2 SVGAGI.

The CDR3 sequence: CSARANGLAGGNEQFF. The CDR3 region has the DNA TGCAGTGCTAGAGCCAACGGACTAGCGGGAGGGAATGAGCAGTTCTTC. The chain uses TRBV20-1 and TRBJ2-1; 15 bases map to TRBD2. This CDR3 spans 16 amino acids. CDR1 and CDR2 (germline): DFQATT, SNEGSKA (reference sequence). V gave up 1 base and J gave up 7 bases; unmatched junction bases: 5.

The gene calls are TRBV10-3 and TRBJ2-2, with D perhaps matching TRBD1 (5 bases). The V and J ends lost 0 bases and 4 bases respectively, with 6 bases between them. There are 14 residues in the CDR3. Germline-derived CDR1 and CDR2 are ENHRY and SYGVKD. CDR3 sequence reads: CAISESGRTGELFF. DNA of the CDR3: TGTGCCATCAGTGAGTCGGGGCGCACCGGGGAGCTGTTTTTT.

This sequence joins TRBV20-1 and TRBJ2-5; 7 bases match TRBD2. The CDR3 sequence is 15 residues long. Trimming cost V 5 bases and J 1 base; bases outside gene matches: 10. Germline lookup yields CDR1 DFQATT and CDR2 SNEGSKA (reference sequence). In nucleotides, the CDR3 is TGCAGTGCTGCTGTTGCGGGAGCCTCCCAAGAGACCCAGTACTTC. Translating it yields CSAAVAGASQETQYF.

This clonotype was seen only once. V gene TRBV6-2 or TRBV6-3 combines with J gene TRBJ2-4; D is possibly TRBD1 or TRBD2 (7 bases each). Trimming left V 10 bases short and J 13 bases short, with 23 bases between. The CDR3 consists of 13 residues. Germline CDR1 and CDR2: MNHEY and SVGEGT. In nucleotides, the CDR3 is TGTGCCACGATGGACAGGCTCGCGGGAGAGCAGTACTTC. The encoded protein is CATMDRLAGEQYF.

This clonotype was detected a few times. A much larger clone is a single base away; this may be a read error. The V gene is TRBV12-3 or TRBV12-4, the J gene TRBJ2-1, with TRBD1 identical over 7 bases. CDR3 length: 14 amino acids. The trim removed 1 base at V and 13 bases at J, leaving 10 bases unmatched. The CDR3, as DNA: TGTGCCAGCAGTTTAGTTCCACCCAGGGGGACCCAGTTCTTC. As protein: CASSLVPPRGTQFF.

The J gene is TRBJ2-1, the V gene TRBV12-3 or TRBV12-4; a weak D match, TRBD2 (5 bases). CDR3 length: 11 amino acids. Trimming took 7 bases from V and 9 from J, leaving 10 bases between them. For the CDR3, the DNA is TGTGCCAGCATGGGAGTAGGTGAGCAGTTCTTC. Translation gives CASMGVGEQFF.

This chain joins TRBV15 and TRBJ2-1; TRBD2 matches 8 bases. Unmatched junction bases numbered 7, after V lost 1 base and J lost 2 bases. This CDR3 comprises 17 residues. Germline V lookup: CDR1 LNHNV, CDR2 YYDKDF (reference sequence). The CDR3 loop is CATSRVLGGGPYNEQFF. The CDR3 coding sequence is TGTGCCACCAGCAGAGTGTTAGGCGGGGGGCCCTACAATGAGCAGTTCTTC.

The gene calls are TRBV20-1 and TRBJ2-1; D assignment may be TRBD1 or TRBD2 (5 bases each). V dropped 3 bases and J dropped 8 bases, with 17 bases sitting between them. CDR3 size: 14 residues. CDR1 is DFQATT and CDR2 is SNEGSKA in the germline V gene (reference sequence). CDR3 coding DNA: TGCAGTGCTAGGAGCCGGGACGGCCTATATGAGCAGTTCTTC. Its translation is CSARSRDGLYEQFF.

The table lists this clonotype with many counts. Possible read error: a much larger clone is one base away. The CDR3 nucleotides read TGTGCCAGCAGTGTTGGGGGAAGCTCCTACGAGCAGTACTTC. As protein: CASSVGGSSYEQYF. The rearrangement uses TRBV12-3 or TRBV12-4 and TRBJ2-7; D assignment may be TRBD1 or TRBD2 (5 bases each). The V end was cut by 5 bases, the J end by 0 bases, with 11 bases between. CDR3 length equals 14 residues.

This clonotype occurred once. At one end the junction does not follow the germline gene, possibly because of a read error. The CDR3 DNA reads TGTACCAGCAGTCCCTCTACCAGGAGGTCTTTCTTT. It encodes CTSSPSTRRSFF. This sequence joins TRBV28 and TRBJ1-1, with no clear D. CDR3 length: 12 residues. Germline CDR1 MDHEN, CDR2 SYDVKM.